This TCR beta chain was documented in a study of blood T cell repertoires in COVID-19. The recovered donors of Cohort 3 showed two negative PCRs, clearance, or symptom resolution. Sequenced by immunoSEQ multiplex PCR; TCRdb stores in-frame clones only, minus some. This table holds approximately 260,000 clones, about 93% found once. This CDR3 has 13 residues. V lost 0 bases, J lost 10 bases, and 7 bases lay in between. The V gene's germline CDR1 is LGHDT and CDR2 YNNKEL (reference sequence). This chain uses TRBV3-1 (or the pseudogene TRBV3-2) with TRBJ1-6; D is uncertain. This sequence was found in a woman under 30 who had recovered from COVID-19. What was sequenced was PBMCs or T cells enriched from blood (not recorded which). DNA of the CDR3: TGTGCCAGCAGCCAAGATACAACCTCACCCCTCCACTTT. It codes for CASSQDTTSPLHF.